The 9 T cell receptor beta chains given below trace back to one sample, sequenced in a study of blood T cell repertoires in COVID-19. Sequenced by immunoSEQ multiplex PCR; TCRdb stores in-frame clones only, minus some. The data hold roughly 260,000 clones, with approximately 80% observed a single time. The sequenced material came from peripheral blood. These receptor sequences come from a woman older than 75 with active or convalescent COVID-19.

This clone showed up just a few times. The rearrangement joins TRBV11-2 to TRBJ2-3, with 8 nucleotides matching TRBD2. The CDR3 spans 18 residues. The germline CDR1 and CDR2 sequences are SGHAT and FQNNGV. Losses at the gene ends were 5 bases for V and 1 base for J; bases not matched to a gene: 14. CDR3 sequence: CASSGRTSLNKRTDTQYF. CDR3 DNA sequence: TGTGCCAGCAGCGGTCGGACTAGCCTAAATAAACGCACAGATACGCAGTATTTT.

The V gene is TRBV5-1, the J gene TRBJ2-7, with TRBD1 matching over 9 bases. The CDR3 totals 14 residues. The trim removed 4 bases at V and 6 bases at J, leaving 8 bases unmatched. Germline loops: CDR1 SGHRS, CDR2 YFSETQ. This chain's CDR3 is CASSTGGGGFEQYF. CDR3 DNA sequence: TGCGCCAGCAGCACAGGGGGCGGAGGTTTCGAGCAGTACTTC.

The V call is TRBV5-1, the J call TRBJ2-7; TRBD2 agrees at 14 bases. Germline V lookup: CDR1 SGHRS, CDR2 YFSETQ. The CDR3 is made up of 14 amino acids. J lost 7 bases, V lost 4 bases, and 4 bases had no gene match. CDR3 loop: CASSPGLAGGEQYF. DNA of the CDR3: TGCGCCAGCAGCCCCGGACTAGCGGGAGGAGAGCAGTACTTC.

The chain is built from TRBV28 and TRBJ2-7, with TRBD2 matching over 14 bases. Germline V gene data show CDR1 as MDHEN and CDR2 as SYDVKM. This CDR3 is 14 amino acids long. V dropped 5 bases and J dropped 7; count of bases not matched to a gene: 4. The CDR3 DNA reads as TGTGCCAGCAGTCAATGGACTAGCGGGAGGGAGCAGTACTTC. Translated, it gives CASSQWTSGREQYF.

The gene calls are TRBV12-3 or TRBV12-4 and TRBJ2-5; D perhaps matches TRBD2 (5 bases). The V end lost 7 bases, the J end lost 5 bases, and 14 bases lay between the germline ends. The CDR3 sequence is 13 residues long. In DNA, the CDR3 is TGTGCCAGCAACAGCGGACCGCCCGAGACCCAGTACTTC. Protein: CASNSGPPETQYF.

The J gene is TRBJ2-3, the V gene TRBV15, with 7 positions matching TRBD1. Germline V lookup: CDR1 LNHNV, CDR2 YYDKDF (reference sequence). J gave up 7 bases and V 0 bases, and 10 bases lay outside the gene matches. The CDR3 spans 16 residues. The CDR3 reads CATSREAGGFGNTQYF. The CDR3 coding sequence is TGTGCCACCAGCAGAGAGGCAGGGGGATTTGGAAATACGCAGTATTTT. Combining the CDR3 with reference TRBV15 and TRBJ2-3 gives the whole variable domain DAMVIQNPRYQVTQFGKPVTLSCSQTLNHNVMYWYQQKSSQAPKLLFHYYDKDFNNEADTPDNFQSRRPNTSFCFLDIRSPGLGDTAMYLCATSREAGGFGNTQYFGPGTRLTVL.

The chain uses TRBV19 and TRBJ1-2; 8 bases align to TRBD1. Germline loops: CDR1 LNHDA, CDR2 SQIVND (reference sequence). The CDR3 extends over 15 amino acids. The trim removed 7 bases at V and 0 bases at J, leaving 7 bases unmatched. The CDR3 sequence is CASTVGQEANYGYTF. CDR3 in DNA: TGTGCCAGTACCGTGGGACAGGAAGCTAACTATGGCTACACCTTC.

This chain uses TRBV3-1 (or the pseudogene TRBV3-2) with TRBJ2-7, with 8 bases fitting TRBD1. CDR3 size: 15 residues. CDR1 LGHDT and CDR2 YNNKEL come from the germline V gene (reference sequence). The V segment lost 3 bases and the J segment 0 bases; nucleotides outside the gene matches: 4. Here the CDR3 reads CASSHRQGISYEQYF. The CDR3 nucleotides read TGTGCCAGCAGCCATAGACAGGGGATCTCCTACGAGCAGTACTTC.

The chain carries TRBV3-1 (or the pseudogene TRBV3-2) and TRBJ2-3, with 10 bases aligning to TRBD2. Looked up from germline, CDR1 is LGHDT and CDR2 is YNNKEL (reference sequence). CDR3 length: 18 amino acids. V was clipped by 0 bases and J by 2 bases; unmatched bases: 8. DNA for the CDR3: TGTGCCAGCAGCCAAGATTTATTAGCGGGAGGCCTCACAGATACGCAGTATTTT. Protein sequence: CASSQDLLAGGLTDTQYF.